The 25 T cell receptor beta chains presented below share a single source sample, sequenced in a study of blood T cell repertoires in COVID-19. Assay used: immunoSEQ multiplex PCR; TCRdb lists only in-frame clones, some missing. The sample yields 110,000 to 150,000 clones, roughly 85% seen once. Sequenced input: PBMCs or T cells enriched from blood (not recorded which). The receptors were sampled from a man aged 50-60 years who had recovered from COVID-19.

CDR3 bases: TGTGCCAGTTCGTCAGGGGATTTCGGTGGCTACACCTTC. It yields the protein CASSSGDFGGYTF. The V and J genes are TRBV19 and TRBJ1-2; maybe TRBD1 (6 bases). CDR1 and CDR2 (germline): LNHDA, SQIVND (reference sequence). The CDR3 sequence is 13 residues long. V lost 8 bases and J 7 bases, leaving 17 bases between the germline ends.

The chain uses TRBV18 and TRBJ2-7, with D uncertain. Trimming removed 6 bases from V and 4 bases from J, with 16 bases in between. The CDR3 sequence is 14 residues long. Germline V CDR1 and CDR2: KGHSH, LQKENI. CDR3 sequence (DNA): TGTGCCAGCTCCCTCGTCCAGGCCCCATACGAGCAGTACTTC. Its protein product is CASSLVQAPYEQYF.

V and J are TRBV2 and TRBJ1-5; the D gene is possibly TRBD1 (5 bases). Trimming shortened V by 6 bases and J by 6 bases, and 15 bases separated the two germline ends. The germline CDR1 and CDR2 sequences are SNHLY and FYNNEI. The CDR3 is made up of 14 amino acids. CDR3 loop: CASRDNLSPQPQHF. The CDR3 DNA is TGTGCCAGCAGGGACAACCTGAGTCCTCAGCCCCAGCATTTT.

The chain links TRBV9 to TRBJ2-3, with D maybe TRBD2 (6 bases). Trimming stripped 4 bases from V and 0 bases from J, with 21 bases between. Germline values: CDR1 SGDLS, CDR2 YYNGEE. The CDR3 is 18 residues long. The CDR3 loop reads CASSPLWEAGASTDTQYF. In DNA, the CDR3 is TGTGCCAGCAGCCCACTATGGGAAGCGGGTGCTAGCACAGATACGCAGTATTTT.

The V call is TRBV7-6, the J call TRBJ2-2; D gene ambiguous. The V gene lost 0 bases and the J gene lost 0 bases, with 8 bases spanning the gap. The CDR3 runs 16 residues. Germline V gene data show CDR1 as SGHVS and CDR2 as FNYEAQ. The DNA for the CDR3 is TGTGCCAGCAGCTTAGCGAGTGGAGCGAACACCGGGGAGCTGTTTTTT. Translating it yields CASSLASGANTGELFF.

This sequence joins TRBV5-1 and TRBJ2-1; 9 bases line up with TRBD1. Per the germline V gene, CDR1 is SGHRS and CDR2 is YFSETQ. The CDR3 runs to 16 residues. With V trimmed by 0 bases and J by 5 bases, 6 bases remained unmatched. The CDR3 loop reads CASSLAGTGSDNEQFF. As DNA, the CDR3 is TGCGCCAGCAGCTTGGCCGGGACAGGGAGTGACAATGAGCAGTTCTTC.

V gene TRBV3-1 (or the pseudogene TRBV3-2) combines with J gene TRBJ2-7; 13 nucleotides agree with TRBD2. The CDR3 length is 14 residues. Germline V lookup: CDR1 LGHDT, CDR2 YNNKEL (reference sequence). V trimming: 5 bases; J trimming: 6 bases; junction bases outside the gene matches: 4. In DNA, the CDR3 is TGTGCCAGCAGCTACGGACTAGCGGGAGTCGAGCAGTACTTC. The encoded protein is CASSYGLAGVEQYF.

The chain recombines TRBV19 with TRBJ1-4, with no clear D. From germline, CDR1 is LNHDA and CDR2 SQIVND (reference sequence). The CDR3 totals 15 residues. V dropped 6 bases and J dropped 4 bases, with 15 bases sitting between them. CDR3 nucleotides: TGTGCCAGTAGGTACGACGCACAGTTTAATGAAAAACTGTTTTTT. Its protein is CASRYDAQFNEKLFF.

The CDR3 DNA follows: TGTGCCAGCAGCCCGGACTGGGGGGGAACTGAAGCTTTCTTT. Its protein product is CASSPDWGGTEAFF. This chain uses TRBV7-2 with TRBJ1-1, with D perhaps TRBD1 (5 bases). Germline V gene data show CDR1 as SGHTA and CDR2 as FQGNSA. The CDR3 loop spans 14 amino acids. The V and J ends lost 5 bases and 5 bases respectively, with 15 bases between them. Drawing the rest from reference TRBV7-2 and TRBJ1-1, the complete variable domain is GAGVSQSPSNKVTEKGKDVELRCDPISGHTALYWYRQSLGQGLEFLIYFQGNSAPDKSGLPSDRFSAERTGGSVSTLTIQRTQQEDSAVYLCASSPDWGGTEAFFGQGTRLTVV.

This chain's CDR3 is CASSLSTIKRNTEAFF. The DNA of the CDR3 is TGTGCCAGCAGTTTATCGACAATCAAACGAAACACTGAAGCTTTCTTT. This chain uses TRBV27 with TRBJ1-1; D uncertain. CDR3 length: 16 residues. V was pared by 0 bases and J by 2 bases, with 13 bases between. Germline lookup yields CDR1 MNHEY and CDR2 SMNVEV (reference sequence).

This chain connects TRBV5-1 to TRBJ2-7, with 10 bases matching TRBD2. Germline lookup yields CDR1 SGHRS and CDR2 YFSETQ. V gave up 4 bases and J gave up 2 bases; unmatched junction bases: 6. The CDR3 sequence is 15 residues long. The CDR3 region is CASSAGTSEAYEQYF. In DNA, the CDR3 is TGCGCCAGCAGCGCCGGGACTAGCGAGGCCTACGAGCAGTACTTC.

The chain uses TRBV19 and TRBJ1-5; no clear D gene. V was shortened by 5 bases and J by 2 bases, with 10 bases between the two germline ends. Germline V gene sequence: CDR1 LNHDA, CDR2 SQIVND (reference sequence). CDR3 size: 14 residues. The CDR3 DNA follows: TGTGCCAGTAGTTGGGTGGGAGGCAATCAGCCCCAGCATTTT. It codes for CASSWVGGNQPQHF.

The chain carries TRBV27 and TRBJ1-4, with D maybe TRBD1 (5 bases). CDR3 length equals 13 residues. V lost 2 bases to trimming and J lost 7 bases, with 8 bases between them. Germline V CDR1 and CDR2: MNHEY, SMNVEV (reference sequence). The CDR3 bases are TGTGCCAGCAGTTTACGCAGGGCTGAAAAACTGTTTTTT. Translating it yields CASSLRRAEKLFF.

The chain links TRBV30 to TRBJ1-1, with D uncertain. Trimming took 1 base from V and 11 from J, leaving 11 bases between them. The CDR3 contains 11 residues. Looked up from germline, CDR1 is GTSNPN and CDR2 is SVGIG (reference sequence). DNA of the CDR3: TGTGCCTGGAGTGGTCCAGTGGAGGCTTTCTTT. Translated, it gives CAWSGPVEAFF.

The rearrangement joins TRBV5-4 to TRBJ2-7, with D possibly being TRBD1 (6 bases). There are 17 residues in the CDR3. Trimming shortened V by 4 bases and J by 0 bases, and 20 bases separated the two germline ends. Germline assignment: CDR1 SGHNT and CDR2 YYREEE (reference sequence). The CDR3 loop reads CASSEGPGVQSSYEQYF. CDR3 DNA: TGTGCCAGCAGCGAAGGCCCAGGGGTTCAGAGCTCCTACGAGCAGTACTTC.

The chain combines TRBV6-5 with TRBJ1-5; a weak D match, TRBD1 (5 bases). The CDR3 has 13 residues. CDR1 is MNHEY, CDR2 SVGAGI, per germline. The V and J ends lost 5 bases and 7 bases respectively, with 12 bases between them. This chain's CDR3 is CASSMGGWQPQHF. The CDR3 DNA reads TGTGCCAGCAGTATGGGGGGGTGGCAGCCCCAGCATTTT.

The table lists this clone with a count of one. The J gene is TRBJ2-7, the V gene TRBV21-1; the DNA was not used to check the table's D call, TRBD2. TRBV21-1 is annotated as a pseudogene. The CDR3 runs to 15 residues. The CDR3 is CASRTFAGEVYEQYF. The CDR3 nucleotides read TGTGCCAGCAGGACGTTCGCGGGAGAAGTATACGAGCAGTACTTC.

CDR3 amino acids: CASSEILGAGANVLTF. For the CDR3, the DNA is TGTGCCAGCAGTGAGATCCTGGGAGCTGGGGCCAACGTCCTGACTTTC. V is TRBV2 and J is TRBJ2-6; D may be TRBD2 (5 bases). The CDR3 runs to 16 residues. Per the germline V gene, CDR1 is SNHLY and CDR2 is FYNNEI. The V and J ends lost 3 bases and 2 bases respectively, with 11 bases between them.

The chain uses TRBV5-4 and TRBJ2-1, with 10 bases aligning to TRBD2. Per the germline V gene, CDR1 is SGHNT and CDR2 is YYREEE (reference sequence). There are 17 residues in the CDR3. Trimming cost V 1 base and J 0 bases; bases outside gene matches: 4. CDR3 nucleotides: TGTGCCAGCAGCTTGTCTAGCGGGAGTTACTCCTACAATGAGCAGTTCTTC. Translation gives CASSLSSGSYSYNEQFF.

The J gene is TRBJ1-1, the V gene TRBV5-1, with TRBD1 matching over 8 bases. V dropped 4 bases and J dropped 8; count of bases not matched to a gene: 7. CDR1 is SGHRS and CDR2 is YFSETQ in the germline V gene. The CDR3 runs to 13 residues. The CDR3 nucleotides are TGCGCCAGCAGCCTAGGACAGGGTAGAGAAGCTTTCTTT. Residues: CASSLGQGREAFF.

The rearrangement links TRBV24-1 to TRBJ2-1, with D maybe TRBD1 (6 bases). Trimming removed 4 bases at V and 6 bases at J, with 12 bases between. CDR1 and CDR2 from the germline V gene are KGHDR and SFDVKD. This CDR3 contains 14 residues. The CDR3 region is CATSERGFLNEQFF. The CDR3 bases are TGTGCCACCAGTGAAAGGGGGTTCCTCAATGAGCAGTTCTTC.

This chain uses TRBV7-6 with TRBJ1-5, with D uncertain. V was trimmed by 4 bases and J by 2 bases, leaving 15 bases between them. Germline values: CDR1 SGHVS, CDR2 FNYEAQ. The CDR3 contains 16 residues. This CDR3 is CASSSYYRGGNQPQHF. CDR3 coding DNA: TGTGCCAGCAGCTCTTACTACCGAGGAGGCAATCAGCCCCAGCATTTT.

The chain combines TRBV27 with TRBJ2-2; D remains ambiguous. Germline CDR1 is MNHEY and CDR2 is SMNVEV (reference sequence). V shed 7 bases and J shed 1 base, with 13 bases lying between them. The CDR3 is made up of 15 amino acids. In DNA, the CDR3 is TGTGCCAGCACCCCCCGCCTAGAGAACACCGGGGAGCTGTTTTTT. Amino acid sequence: CASTPRLENTGELFF.

The CDR3 loop reads CASSQGQSTGELFF. The CDR3 coding sequence is TGCGCCAGCAGCCAGGGACAGAGCACCGGGGAGCTGTTTTTT. V and J are TRBV4-3 and TRBJ2-2; TRBD1 agrees at 7 bases. J gave up 4 bases and V 3 bases, and 2 bases lay outside the gene matches. The germline V gene has CDR1 LGHNA and CDR2 YSLEER. This CDR3 spans 14 amino acids.

The genes are TRBV7-2 and TRBJ2-7; 9 bases are shared with TRBD2. The germline V gene has CDR1 SGHTA and CDR2 FQGNSA. The CDR3 runs 15 residues. CDR3 DNA: TGTGCCAGCAGCCTAGCGGGACAGAGCTACTACGAGCAGTACGTC. Its protein product is CASSLAGQSYYEQYV.